This T cell receptor (beta chain) was retrieved from a study of immune evolution from preneoplasia to lung adenocarcinoma. Notes on the study in general: Clonality was highest in normal lung, lower in later-stage lesions apparently.

Clones were sequenced by immunoSEQ multiplex PCR, and TCRdb holds only the in-frame ones, with some missing. The sample lists about 9,500 clones; 90% were seen once. Note on this clone: As yet, its antigen is unknown.

The CDR3 has 14 residues. Germline assignment: CDR1 SNHLY and CDR2 FYNNEI. Trimming pared 7 bases from V and 0 bases from J, leaving 13 bases between. The source material was FFPE invasive lung adenocarcinoma tissue. This clonotype originated in a person in their 70s with invasive lung adenocarcinoma. This rearrangement joins TRBV2 to TRBJ2-7; D is perhaps TRBD1 (6 bases). The CDR3: CASNAQGPSYEQYF. The CDR3, as DNA: TGTGCCAGCAACGCACAGGGACCCTCCTACGAGCAGTACTTC.